A selection of T cell receptor beta chains follows, all from one sample in a study of T-cell memory formation after mild COVID-19. TCRdb redid the calling of the 5' RACE reads with MiXCR, one entry per CDR3 protein. The data contain about 350,000 distinct CDR3 sequences, about an eighth of them seen just once; the ten biggest clones take up about 22%. Sequencing input: PBMCs or a T cell subset sorted from them (not recorded which). These receptors came from a man aged 18 to 29 who had mild COVID-19 (a few samples of this study predate the infection). Cell type and time point are not known. CDR3s include the opening cysteine and the closing phenylalanine or tryptophan.

v_call	cdr3_aa
TRBV20-1	CSAKRGLGNTEAFF
TRBV7-9	CASSSGISTDTQYF
TRBV20-1	CSARDRERTGNTGELFF
TRBV28	CASSQVGYTF
TRBV7-3	CASSPQPNTEAFF
TRBV5-1	CASSLGLERNEQFF
TRBV6-5	CASSPGTGIVRTDTQYF
TRBV5-1	CASSLERPYYGYTF
TRBV7-3	CASSRTGQGNQPQHF
TRBV29-1	CSVVGQGLGNTIYF
TRBV13	CASSHRDYGYTF
TRBV27	CASSSSARNSPLHF
TRBV20-1	CSARDILAGGPYEQYF
TRBV2	CASRGNSPLHF
TRBV7-6	CASRGAGHEQFF
TRBV7-3	CASSLGGLATDNEQFF
TRBV4-3	CASSQQGDPNTGELFF
TRBV5-6	CASSLVVASGANVLTF
TRBV7-8	CASSLRTSGGQDNEQFF
TRBV15	CATSRDQELLRDTQYF
TRBV20-1	CSARARTGDSPLHF
TRBV12-3/TRBV12-4	CASRSRTSGGAVGPTWYNEQFF
TRBV6-2/TRBV6-3	CASSSLTSGGENTGELFF
TRBV3-1	CASRLQGENTEAFF
TRBV12-3/TRBV12-4	CASSLVGGMGTQYF
TRBV4-3	CPSSQGTQPSTGELFF
TRBV9	CASSAPRGGRDTQYF
TRBV18	CASSRPGLAGDTDTQYF
TRBV20-1	CSALGPNTEAFF
TRBV29-1	CSVEGTFADTQYF
TRBV6-2/TRBV6-3	CASSYYRASGNTIYF
TRBV5-4	CASTPGPTDTQYF
TRBV20-1	CSARTSGDTDTQYF
TRBV20-1	CSATLAGGVGRELFF
TRBV4-1	CASRGGLAGSNEQFF
TRBV29-1	CSVETSGLLGRGVADTQYF
TRBV7-2	CASSLQLAGDTQYF
TRBV2	CASMDGSGQFGRVGTQYF
TRBV20-1	CSAQRGGREAFF
TRBV12-3/TRBV12-4	CASSSYMDEQYF
TRBV3-1	CASSQRLDLVETQYF
TRBV25-1	CASSDPMTGSTEAFF
TRBV30	CAWSVWGDDTQYF
TRBV7-2	CASSSGQPYGYTF
TRBV11-1	CASSPRSTQYF
TRBV6-2/TRBV6-3	CAKPSGGDTGELFF
TRBV6-5	CASSYRLGLASYNEQFF
TRBV5-6	CASSLRTGDRTDTQYF
TRBV6-2/TRBV6-3	CASTGARREQFF
TRBV15	CATSRGQGFSYEQYF
TRBV28	CATFLSGAFF
TRBV5-1	CASSSPGQGRSGYTF
TRBV7-2	CATTQGSPYEQYF
TRBV6-5	CASSSGGQLQETQYF
TRBV11-1	CASSGDNEQFF
TRBV16	CASSQIRTGLNTEAFF
TRBV20-1	CSASFSGTGELFF
TRBV18	CASSPQDMNTEAFF
TRBV4-2	CASSQAETPAVSNEQFF
TRBV5-1	CASSLDPRGLAGEAFF